This passage covers 23 T cell receptor beta chains from one sample sequenced in a study of OX40 agonist ivuxolimab in advanced cancers. The protocol was immunoSEQ multiplex PCR, while the TCRdb copy is restricted to in-frame clones and leaves out a portion. Counted here are about 25,000 clones, around four fifths occurring once; the ten biggest clones make up roughly 29%. Material: CD4+ or CD8+ T cells sorted from blood, obtained in a trial of the OX40 agonist ivuxolimab. The receptors were gathered from an adult with an advanced solid tumor such as melanoma, head and neck, liver or kidney cancer.

The rearrangement links TRBV4-3 to TRBJ2-6; D gene ambiguous. This CDR3 comprises 13 residues. The germline V and J ends were trimmed by 1 base and 4 bases, with 2 bases remaining between them. CDR1 is LGHNA and CDR2 is YSLEER in the germline V gene. DNA for the CDR3: TGCGCCAGCAGCCAAGGGGGGGCCAACGTCCTGACTTTC. Translating gives CASSQGGANVLTF.

The chain joins TRBV6-4 to TRBJ2-3; the D is unclear. V lost 0 bases to trimming and J lost 3 bases, with 4 bases between them. CDR1 MRHNA and CDR2 SNTAGT come from the germline V gene. The CDR3 runs 13 residues. The chain's CDR3 is CASSDSTTDTQYF. For the CDR3, the DNA is TGTGCCAGCAGTGACTCCACTACAGATACGCAGTATTTT.

As DNA, the CDR3 is TGTGCCAGCAGTTACCACCCTAGCGGAGTCTACGAGCAGTACTTC. Translation gives CASSYHPSGVYEQYF. V gene TRBV6-5 combines with J gene TRBJ2-7; 7 nucleotides line up with TRBD2. Germline values: CDR1 MNHEY, CDR2 SVGAGI. The CDR3 sequence is 15 residues long. J lost 3 bases, V lost 2 bases, and 7 bases had no gene match.

This rearrangement joins TRBV7-9 to TRBJ2-2; 8 bases are a match to TRBD1. The CDR3 extends over 16 amino acids. After removal of 5 bases from V and 2 bases from J, the junction contained 7 bases not matched to a gene. Germline CDR1 is SEHNR and CDR2 is FQNEAQ (reference sequence). The CDR3 reads CASSGAGTGNTGELFF. DNA of the CDR3: TGTGCCAGCAGCGGGGCGGGGACAGGTAACACCGGGGAGCTGTTTTTT.

This clone was seen just once. The V gene is TRBV6-4, the J gene TRBJ1-5; D unresolved. V lost 0 bases and J lost 4, with 10 bases in between. Germline CDR1 is MRHNA and CDR2 is SNTAGT. The CDR3 contains 15 residues. The CDR3 DNA follows: TGTGCCAGCAGTGACTCCCAAGGTAAGAATCAGCCCCAGCATTTT. Amino acids: CASSDSQGKNQPQHF.

This clone has a single count. One end of the junction is discordant with germline, which a read error may explain. The chain carries TRBV29-1 and TRBJ1-2; 10 positions match TRBD1. The CDR3 consists of 15 residues. Per germline, CDR1 SQVTM and CDR2 ANQGSEA. DNA for the CDR3: TGCAGCGTTAAAGACAGGGGGCAAGCTAACTATGGCTACACCTTC. Translation gives CSVKDRGQANYGYTF. Full variable domain (outside the CDR3, taken from reference TRBV29-1 and TRBJ1-2): SAVISQKPSRDICQRGTSLTIQCQVDSQVTMMFWYRQQPGQSLTLIATANQGSEATYESGFVIDKFPISRPNLTFSTLTVSNMSPEDSSIYLCSVKDRGQANYGYTFGSGTRLTVV.

By share, this clone ranks as medium-sized. The chain is built from TRBV9 and TRBJ2-7; D assignment may be TRBD1 or TRBD2 (5 bases each). V lost 3 bases and J lost 6, with 16 bases in between. This CDR3 region has 14 residues. Looked up from germline, CDR1 is SGDLS and CDR2 is YYNGEE. CDR3 in amino acids: CASSAQDLGGEQYF. The CDR3 DNA follows: TGTGCCAGCAGCGCCCAAGATCTTGGGGGCGAGCAGTACTTC.

The V gene is TRBV29-1, the J gene TRBJ2-1; 8 nucleotides agree with TRBD2. Germline trimming cut 2 bases from V and 6 bases from J; bases unmatched to any gene: 6. The CDR3 spans 14 residues. Germline V lookup: CDR1 SQVTM, CDR2 ANQGSEA. The CDR3: CSVESLAVGNEQFF. The CDR3 DNA reads as TGCAGCGTTGAATCACTAGCGGTTGGCAATGAGCAGTTCTTC.

The rearrangement joins TRBV9 to TRBJ2-1; D may be TRBD1 or TRBD2 (5 bases each). The germline gives CDR1 SGDLS, CDR2 YYNGEE. CDR3 length equals 13 residues. The V gene lost 3 bases and the J gene lost 5 bases, with 9 bases spanning the gap. CDR3 protein: CASSAGTHNEQFF. The CDR3 DNA reads TGTGCCAGCAGCGCTGGGACCCACAATGAGCAGTTCTTC.

V gene TRBV14 combines with J gene TRBJ1-1; D is unresolved. This CDR3 contains 13 residues. Germline-derived CDR1 and CDR2 are SGHDN and FVKESK. V shed 2 bases and J shed 5 bases, with 9 bases lying between them. The CDR3 spells CASSQSPRTEAFF. The CDR3 DNA reads as TGTGCCAGCAGCCAAAGCCCACGGACTGAAGCTTTCTTT.

V usage is TRBV19 and J usage is TRBJ2-5; TRBD1 might be the D (6 bases). CDR1 is LNHDA and CDR2 is SQIVND in the germline V gene (reference sequence). The V end was cut by 7 bases, the J end by 5 bases, with 20 bases between. The CDR3 is 15 amino acids. CDR3 loop: CASTQGWGRGETQYF. The CDR3 region has the DNA TGTGCCAGTACCCAAGGGTGGGGGCGCGGGGAGACCCAGTACTTC.

This chain connects TRBV5-1 to TRBJ1-1; no firm D call. The V end lost 0 bases, the J end lost 2 bases, and 11 bases lay between the germline ends. This CDR3 region has 15 residues. CDR1 and CDR2 (germline): SGHRS, YFSETQ. The CDR3: CASSLAGSLNTEAFF. In DNA form, the CDR3 reads TGCGCCAGCAGCTTGGCGGGATCCCTAAACACTGAAGCTTTCTTT.

The V and J genes are TRBV13 and TRBJ1-2; perhaps TRBD1 as D (5 bases). There are 15 residues in the CDR3. The germline V gene has CDR1 PRHDT and CDR2 FYEKMQ (reference sequence). V shed 5 bases and J shed 4 bases, with 17 bases lying between them. Written as DNA, the CDR3 is TGTGCCAGCAGCCTTCAAGGTACAGGCTTCTATGGCTACACCTTC. It codes for CASSLQGTGFYGYTF.

This clone was counted only a few times. The chain joins TRBV14 to TRBJ2-7; the match to TRBD2 covers 8 bases. This CDR3 is built from 16 residues. Trimming removed 8 bases from V and 1 base from J; junction bases left unmatched: 13. The germline V gene has CDR1 SGHDN and CDR2 FVKESK. This CDR3 reads CASAPTSGLGSYEQYF. The DNA of the CDR3 is TGTGCCAGCGCCCCGACTTCGGGACTAGGGTCCTACGAGCAGTACTTC.

The chain couples TRBV4-1 to TRBJ1-2, with 9 bases identical to TRBD1. After removal of 4 bases from V and 12 bases from J, the junction contained 6 bases not matched to a gene. In germline, CDR1 is MGHRA, CDR2 YSYEKL. The CDR3 is 12 residues long. The CDR3 sequence is CASSLGQGNNTF. CDR3 sequence (DNA): TGCGCCAGCAGCCTCGGACAGGGGAACAACACCTTC.

The gene calls are TRBV18 and TRBJ2-3; D uncertain. From germline, CDR1 is KGHSH and CDR2 LQKENI. Deletions cut 3 bases from V and 5 bases from J, with 3 bases between. The CDR3 totals 11 residues. The CDR3 protein is CASSPIDTQYF. The CDR3 DNA follows: TGTGCCAGCTCACCTATAGATACGCAGTATTTT.

This chain links TRBV28 with TRBJ2-7; TRBD1 is a possible D gene (6 bases). V lost 4 bases to trimming and J lost 4 bases, with 14 bases between them. This CDR3 region has 14 residues. The germline V gene has CDR1 MDHEN and CDR2 SYDVKM. CDR3 in amino acids: CASSSTGTLYEQYF. The CDR3 nucleotides read TGTGCCAGCAGTTCTACAGGGACCCTGTACGAGCAGTACTTC.

The V gene is TRBV15, the J gene TRBJ1-2; no clear D gene. V gave up 6 bases and J gave up 1 base, with 9 bases separating them. Germline-derived CDR1 and CDR2 are LNHNV and YYDKDF (reference sequence). The CDR3 contains 13 residues. The CDR3 sequence is CATSEDGNYGYTF. As DNA, the CDR3 is TGTGCCACCAGTGAGGACGGTAACTATGGCTACACCTTC. Combining the CDR3 with reference TRBV15 and TRBJ1-2 gives the whole variable domain DAMVIQNPRYQVTQFGKPVTLSCSQTLNHNVMYWYQQKSSQAPKLLFHYYDKDFNNEADTPDNFQSRRPNTSFCFLDIRSPGLGDTAMYLCATSEDGNYGYTFGSGTRLTVV.

The chain links TRBV6-6 to TRBJ2-1, with 10 bases identical to TRBD1. V lost 5 bases, J lost 8 bases, and 12 bases stayed unmatched. The CDR3 is 16 amino acids. The germline V gene has CDR1 MNHNY and CDR2 SVGAGI (reference sequence). The chain's CDR3 is CASSHTDRGGFDEQFF. As DNA, the CDR3 is TGTGCCAGCAGTCACACGGACAGGGGGGGCTTTGATGAGCAGTTCTTC.

This chain connects TRBV6-1 to TRBJ1-6; tentative D call: TRBD1 (5 bases). CDR1 and CDR2 from the germline V gene are MNHNS and SASEGT. The length of the CDR3 is 15 residues. Deletions cut 4 bases from V and 7 bases from J, with 14 bases between. The CDR3 DNA reads TGTGCCAGCAGTGCAGGGAGTGGGGGGAATTCACCCCTCCACTTT. Residues: CASSAGSGGNSPLHF.

The chain couples TRBV27 to TRBJ1-1, with 9 bases lining up with TRBD1. The germline V gene encodes CDR1 MNHEY and CDR2 SMNVEV (reference sequence). This CDR3 has 15 amino acids. J lost 7 bases, V lost 5 bases, and 11 bases had no gene match. CDR3 loop: CASSATGTGWVEAFF. In DNA, the CDR3 is TGTGCCAGCAGTGCTACCGGGACAGGGTGGGTTGAAGCTTTCTTT.

The chain couples TRBV7-9 to TRBJ2-4, with TRBD1 identical over 8 bases. Per the germline V gene, CDR1 is SEHNR and CDR2 is FQNEAQ (reference sequence). CDR3 length equals 14 residues. Germline trimming cut 3 bases from V and 7 bases from J; bases unmatched to any gene: 5. The CDR3 protein is CASSLGTGTNIQYF. The CDR3 DNA follows: TGTGCCAGCAGCTTGGGGACAGGTACGAACATTCAGTACTTC.

The V call is TRBV14, the J call TRBJ2-5, with unresolved D. This CDR3 contains 15 residues. V was clipped by 2 bases and J by 5 bases, with 15 bases between them. Germline loops: CDR1 SGHDN, CDR2 FVKESK. The CDR3 loop reads CASSQFGLFGETQYF. Here the CDR3 DNA reads TGTGCCAGCAGCCAATTCGGGCTGTTCGGCGAGACCCAGTACTTC.